The 7 T cell receptor beta chains in this list originate from one sample, sequenced in a study of T cell changes during pregnancy in multiple sclerosis. Some clones are missing from TCRdb's copy, which holds only in-frame ones; the method was immunoSEQ multiplex PCR. The sample holds around 95,000 clones; 80% to 95% are singletons and the top ten take less than 2.5%. The material was peripheral blood, obtained after pregnancy. The receptor source for this set is a female donor with multiple sclerosis, enrolled in a pregnancy study.

The chain has TRBV27 and TRBJ2-7, with a possible D match to TRBD1 (5 bases). The CDR3 consists of 13 residues. CDR1 and CDR2 (germline): MNHEY, SMNVEV (reference sequence). Between the trimmed V and J ends, which lost 10 bases and 1 base, there was a span of 14 bases. The CDR3 here is CATGQGRSYEQYF. The CDR3 DNA follows: TGTGCCACCGGACAAGGACGGTCCTACGAGCAGTACTTC.

This chain links TRBV11-2 with TRBJ2-1; 8 positions agree with TRBD2. The V segment lost 2 bases and the J segment 6 bases; nucleotides outside the gene matches: 9. This CDR3 is built from 16 residues. Germline V gene data show CDR1 as SGHAT and CDR2 as FQNNGV. The DNA of the CDR3 is TGTGCCAGCAGCTTAAGGAGGGCGGGGGGCACCAATGAGCAGTTCTTC. Protein sequence: CASSLRRAGGTNEQFF.

V gene TRBV28 combines with J gene TRBJ1-1; 9 nucleotides align to TRBD1. Trimming removed 5 bases from V and 3 bases from J; junction bases left unmatched: 7. CDR1 and CDR2 (germline): MDHEN, SYDVKM. This CDR3 is built from 15 residues. The CDR3 DNA reads as TGTGCCAGCAGTCTTTCCACAGGGGGCTACACTGAAGCTTTCTTT. It specifies CASSLSTGGYTEAFF.

This chain connects TRBV5-4 to TRBJ2-4, with D tentatively TRBD1 (5 bases). The CDR3 is 14 amino acids. V lost 0 bases and J lost 6, with 10 bases in between. Germline CDR1 SGHNT, CDR2 YYREEE (reference sequence). The CDR3 coding sequence is TGTGCCAGCAGCTTGGGACAGACAACAAACATTCAGTACTTC. Amino acids: CASSLGQTTNIQYF.

The chain combines TRBV7-9 with TRBJ1-1; D not certain. V shed 1 base and J shed 1 base, with 7 bases lying between them. Germline values: CDR1 SEHNR, CDR2 FQNEAQ (reference sequence). The CDR3 totals 14 residues. This CDR3 is CASSLVQTNTEAFF. CDR3 DNA: TGTGCCAGCAGCTTAGTACAGACGAACACTGAAGCTTTCTTT.

The genes are TRBV27 and TRBJ2-7; 10 positions match TRBD1. The CDR3 spans 15 residues. Germline CDR1 is MNHEY and CDR2 is SMNVEV (reference sequence). V trimming: 5 bases; J trimming: 3 bases; junction bases outside the gene matches: 7. The CDR3 sequence: CASSNPGDRGYEQYF. The CDR3 nucleotides read TGTGCCAGCAGTAACCCGGGGGACAGGGGCTACGAGCAGTACTTC.

V usage is TRBV5-4 and J usage is TRBJ2-1; possibly TRBD2 for D (6 bases). Trimming stripped 4 bases from V and 7 bases from J, with 15 bases between. This CDR3 has 14 residues. CDR1 and CDR2 (germline): SGHNT, YYREEE (reference sequence). The CDR3 DNA reads as TGTGCCAGCAGCCGCTCCACTAGCCTGAATGAGCAGTTCTTC. This translates into CASSRSTSLNEQFF.